This passage covers 20 T cell receptor beta chains from one sample sequenced in a study of blood T cell repertoires in COVID-19. The assay was immunoSEQ multiplex PCR, and TCRdb's table has in-frame clones only and misses some. The repertoire includes some 250,000 clones, approximately 87% of them detected once, and less than 8% sits in the top ten. Source material: peripheral blood. The receptors derive from a man aged 55 to 70 with acute or convalescent COVID-19.

V usage is TRBV28 and J usage is TRBJ1-5, with TRBD1 matching over 7 bases. CDR3 size: 15 residues. V lost 4 bases and J lost 9; bases outside the gene matches: 12. CDR1 MDHEN and CDR2 SYDVKM come from the germline V gene. This chain's CDR3 is CASSYGDSLVRPQHF. CDR3 DNA: TGTGCCAGCAGTTACGGGGACAGCCTGGTTAGGCCCCAGCATTTT. The full variable domain, rest sourced from reference TRBV28 and TRBJ1-5, is DVKVTQSSRYLVKRTGEKVFLECVQDMDHENMFWYRQDPGLGLRLIYFSYDVKMKEKGDIPEGYSVSREKKERFSLILESASTNQTSMYLCASSYGDSLVRPQHFGDGTRLSIL.

The chain links TRBV15 to TRBJ1-2; D not certain. This CDR3 region has 12 residues. Germline V CDR1 and CDR2: LNHNV, YYDKDF (reference sequence). V was pared by 0 bases and J by 6 bases, with 5 bases between. The CDR3 protein is CATSRDENGYTF. The CDR3 nucleotides read TGTGCCACCAGCAGAGATGAGAATGGCTACACCTTC. Filled out from reference TRBV15 and TRBJ1-2, the complete variable domain reads DAMVIQNPRYQVTQFGKPVTLSCSQTLNHNVMYWYQQKSSQAPKLLFHYYDKDFNNEADTPDNFQSRRPNTSFCFLDIRSPGLGDTAMYLCATSRDENGYTFGSGTRLTVV.

CDR3 in amino acids: CAWTGTDTGELFF. CDR3 nucleotides: TGTGCCTGGACGGGGACAGACACCGGGGAGCTGTTTTTT. The chain recombines TRBV30 with TRBJ2-2, with 7 positions matching TRBD1. Germline loops: CDR1 GTSNPN, CDR2 SVGIG (reference sequence). V shed 4 bases, J shed 3 bases, and the junction held 2 bases outside the gene matches. The CDR3 runs 13 residues. The complete variable domain, with remaining parts taken from reference TRBV30 and TRBJ2-2, reads SQTIHQWPATLVQPVGSPLSLECTVEGTSNPNLYWYRQAAGRGLQLLFYSVGIGQISSEVPQNLSASRPQDRQFILSSKKLLLSDSGFYLCAWTGTDTGELFFGEGSRLTVL.

The chain links TRBV25-1 to TRBJ2-5; D not certain. Germline assignment: CDR1 MGHDK and CDR2 SYGVNS. Trimming cost V 0 bases and J 0 bases, with 11 bases left between them. CDR3 size: 16 residues. The CDR3 sequence: CASSEYRIQYQETQYF. CDR3 nucleotide sequence: TGTGCCAGCAGTGAATATCGAATACAGTACCAAGAGACCCAGTACTTC.

This clone was counted between two and nine times. J is TRBJ1-2 and V is TRBV19; 10 bases line up with TRBD1. This CDR3 is built from 14 residues. Trimming took 7 bases from V and 7 from J; bases not matched to a gene: 9. Germline CDR1 LNHDA, CDR2 SQIVND (reference sequence). The CDR3 bases are TGTGCCAGTAACCCCCGGGACAGGGGACGTGGCTACACCTTC. Translation: CASNPRDRGRGYTF.

V usage is TRBV7-3 and J usage is TRBJ2-3; TRBD1 matches at 9 bases. The CDR3 length is 15 residues. The V segment lost 5 bases and the J segment 2 bases; nucleotides outside the gene matches: 5. Germline V gene data show CDR1 as SGHTA and CDR2 as FQGTGA. CDR3 DNA sequence: TGTGCCAGCAGCCCCGACAGGGGGAACACAGATACGCAGTATTTT. Its protein product is CASSPDRGNTDTQYF.

This chain joins TRBV5-5 and TRBJ2-2; no clear D. The V gene lost 4 bases and the J gene lost 2 bases, with 15 bases spanning the gap. There are 16 residues in the CDR3. Germline V gene lookup returns CDR1 SGHKS and CDR2 YYEKEE (reference sequence). DNA of the CDR3: TGTGCCAGCAGCCCGGAGTTTGCTTTTAACACCGGGGAGCTGTTTTTT. Its protein is CASSPEFAFNTGELFF.

The rearrangement links TRBV4-2 to TRBJ1-4; 7 nucleotides line up with TRBD1. V was pared by 0 bases and J by 3 bases, with 22 bases of the junction left unmatched. In germline, CDR1 is LGHNA, CDR2 YNFKEQ. The CDR3 length is 22 residues. CDR3 protein: CASSQDQYPPGQDPRANEKLFF. The CDR3 DNA reads as TGTGCCAGCAGCCAAGATCAGTACCCCCCCGGACAGGATCCCAGGGCTAATGAAAAACTGTTTTTT.

This sequence joins TRBV6-5 and TRBJ2-5, with 9 bases identical to TRBD2. The CDR3 extends over 16 amino acids. The V gene's germline CDR1 is MNHEY and CDR2 SVGAGI. The ends lost 3 bases at V and 2 bases at J; junction bases unmatched: 7. CDR3 sequence: CASSYGLAGEQETQYF. CDR3 DNA sequence: TGTGCCAGCAGTTATGGATTAGCGGGAGAACAAGAGACCCAGTACTTC.

This chain joins TRBV10-2 and TRBJ2-7; 7 bases fit TRBD1. This CDR3 has 14 residues. Germline V CDR1 and CDR2: WSHSY, SAAADI. The junction had 10 bases not matched to a gene; V was cut back by 7 bases and J by 4 bases. CDR3 loop: CASTTQGMRYEQYF. In DNA form, the CDR3 reads TGCGCCAGCACCACACAGGGGATGAGATACGAGCAGTACTTC.

The rearrangement joins TRBV7-9 to TRBJ1-1; D is possibly TRBD1 (6 bases). Looked up from germline, CDR1 is SEHNR and CDR2 is FQNEAQ (reference sequence). V lost 6 bases, J lost 2 bases, and 22 bases lay in between. The CDR3 extends over 17 amino acids. CDR3 amino acids: CASRSTGYLLRNTEAFF. The DNA of the CDR3 is TGTGCCAGCAGGTCCACAGGGTACTTATTAAGAAACACTGAAGCTTTCTTT. The full variable domain, its missing parts supplied by reference TRBV7-9 and TRBJ1-1, is DTGVSQNPRHKITKRGQNVTFRCDPISEHNRLYWYRQTLGQGPEFLTYFQNEAQLEKSRLLSDRFSAERPKGSFSTLEIQRTEQGDSAMYLCASRSTGYLLRNTEAFFGQGTRLTVV.

The genes are TRBV15 and TRBJ2-1; 9 positions agree with TRBD2. This CDR3 contains 18 residues. Looked up from germline, CDR1 is LNHNV and CDR2 is YYDKDF (reference sequence). J lost 0 bases, V lost 1 base, and 7 bases had no gene match. The CDR3 reads CATSRGGAAGGSYNEQFF. DNA of the CDR3: TGTGCCACCAGCAGAGGAGGCGCAGCGGGAGGCTCCTACAATGAGCAGTTCTTC.

The gene calls are TRBV6-1 and TRBJ1-1, with D unresolved. The CDR3 covers 13 residues. V was shortened by 5 bases and J by 5 bases, with 12 bases between the two germline ends. Germline lookup yields CDR1 MNHNS and CDR2 SASEGT. The CDR3 sequence is CASSRDRGTEAFF. DNA of the CDR3: TGTGCCAGCAGTCGTGACCGAGGTACTGAAGCTTTCTTT.

V and J are TRBV3-1 (or the pseudogene TRBV3-2) and TRBJ1-5; D gene ambiguous. CDR3 length: 13 amino acids. Germline assignment: CDR1 LGHDT and CDR2 YNNKEL (reference sequence). V dropped 1 base and J dropped 6 bases, with 7 bases sitting between them. CDR3 region: CASSQGNSQPQHF. In nucleotides, the CDR3 is TGTGCCAGCAGCCAAGGAAACTCTCAGCCCCAGCATTTT.

The rearrangement joins TRBV30 to TRBJ2-3; TRBD2 matches 9 bases. The CDR3 totals 14 residues. V lost 2 bases to trimming and J lost 6 bases; unmatched junction nucleotides: 6. Germline CDR1 GTSNPN, CDR2 SVGIG (reference sequence). The CDR3 DNA is TGTGCCTGGAGTAAGGGACTAGCTGGTGATACGCAGTATTTT. Translating gives CAWSKGLAGDTQYF.

V usage is TRBV19 and J usage is TRBJ2-5; TRBD2 aligns across 11 bases. From germline, CDR1 is LNHDA and CDR2 SQIVND (reference sequence). J lost 1 base, V lost 3 bases, and 7 bases had no gene match. This CDR3 comprises 17 residues. In DNA form, the CDR3 reads TGTGCCAGTAGTATTGGGTCCGGGACTAGCGGCCAAGAGACCCAGTACTTC. Protein: CASSIGSGTSGQETQYF. The full variable domain, completed using reference TRBV19 and TRBJ2-5, is DGGITQSPKYLFRKEGQNVTLSCEQNLNHDAMYWYRQDPGQGLRLIYYSQIVNDFQKGDIAEGYSVSREKKESFPLTVTSAQKNPTAFYLCASSIGSGTSGQETQYFGPGTRLLVL.

This clone came up a few times. V and J are TRBV6-5 and TRBJ1-6, with 8 nucleotides matching TRBD1. The V and J ends lost 8 bases and 11 bases, in that order; junction bases with no gene match: 11. There are 14 residues in the CDR3. Per the germline V gene, CDR1 is MNHEY and CDR2 is SVGAGI. CDR3 DNA sequence: TGTGCCAGCTGTCAGGGGGCGTACGAGGCACCCCTCCACTTT. Protein product: CASCQGAYEAPLHF.

This clone was counted a few times. The chain links TRBV19 to TRBJ2-3, with TRBD1 identical over 10 bases. The J segment lost 5 bases and the V segment lost 6 bases, leaving 11 bases of the junction unmatched. There are 16 residues in the CDR3. Per the germline V gene, CDR1 is LNHDA and CDR2 is SQIVND (reference sequence). CDR3 protein: CASSSMDRGVRDTQYF. The CDR3 DNA sequence: TGTGCCAGTAGCTCTATGGACAGGGGGGTTCGAGATACGCAGTATTTT.

The chain joins TRBV3-1 (or the pseudogene TRBV3-2) to TRBJ1-3; D gene uncertain. Germline lookup yields CDR1 LGHDT and CDR2 YNNKEL (reference sequence). With 3 bases removed from V and 4 bases from J, the gap between germline ends came to 7 bases. There are 13 residues in the CDR3. The CDR3 is CASSQIRGNTIYF. CDR3 bases: TGTGCCAGCAGCCAGATCAGGGGAAACACCATATATTTT.

The rearrangement uses TRBV4-3 and TRBJ2-7; the D is unclear. The CDR3 is 15 residues long. V was shortened by 0 bases and J by 1 base, with 10 bases between the two germline ends. Germline CDR1 LGHNA, CDR2 YSLEER. The CDR3 bases are TGCGCCAGCAGCCAAGATACCGGAGAATCCTACGAGCAGTACTTC. Translating it yields CASSQDTGESYEQYF.